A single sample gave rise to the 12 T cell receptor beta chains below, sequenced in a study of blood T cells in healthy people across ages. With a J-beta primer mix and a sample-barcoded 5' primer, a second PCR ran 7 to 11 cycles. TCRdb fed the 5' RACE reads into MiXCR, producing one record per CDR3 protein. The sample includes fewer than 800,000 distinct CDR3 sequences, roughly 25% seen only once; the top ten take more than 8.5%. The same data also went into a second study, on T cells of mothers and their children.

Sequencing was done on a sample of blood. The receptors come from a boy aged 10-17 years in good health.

The CDR3 coding sequence is TGTGCCAGCAGACCAGGGACTGGGGAAAAACTGTTTTTT. It is translated as CASRPGTGEKLFF. The V call is TRBV12-3 or TRBV12-4, the J call TRBJ1-4, with a possible D match to TRBD1 (5 bases). This CDR3 comprises 13 residues. The ends were cut back, 6 bases at V and 8 bases at J, with 13 bases in the middle.

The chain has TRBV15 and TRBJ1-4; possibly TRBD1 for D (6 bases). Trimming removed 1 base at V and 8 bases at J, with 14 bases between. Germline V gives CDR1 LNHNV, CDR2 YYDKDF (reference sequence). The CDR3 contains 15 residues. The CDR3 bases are TGTGCCACCAGCAGAGTAGGGGACATGAAGGAAAAACTGTTTTTT. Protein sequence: CATSRVGDMKEKLFF. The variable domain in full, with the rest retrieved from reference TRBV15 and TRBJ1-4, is DAMVIQNPRYQVTQFGKPVTLSCSQTLNHNVMYWYQQKSSQAPKLLFHYYDKDFNNEADTPDNFQSRRPNTSFCFLDIRSPGLGDTAMYLCATSRVGDMKEKLFFGSGTQLSVL.

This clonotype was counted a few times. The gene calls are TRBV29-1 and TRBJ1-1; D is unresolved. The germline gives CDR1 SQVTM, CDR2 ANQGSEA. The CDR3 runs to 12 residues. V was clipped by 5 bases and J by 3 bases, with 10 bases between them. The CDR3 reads CSVSFGDTEAFF. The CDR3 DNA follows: TGCAGCGTTTCTTTCGGGGACACTGAAGCTTTCTTT.

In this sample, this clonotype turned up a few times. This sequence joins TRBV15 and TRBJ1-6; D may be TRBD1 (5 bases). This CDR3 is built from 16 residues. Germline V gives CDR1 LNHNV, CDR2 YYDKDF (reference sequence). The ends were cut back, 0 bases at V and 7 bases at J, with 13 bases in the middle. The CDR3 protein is CATSRDGAPGNSPLHF. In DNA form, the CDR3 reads TGTGCCACCAGCAGAGATGGGGCCCCAGGAAATTCACCCCTCCACTTT.

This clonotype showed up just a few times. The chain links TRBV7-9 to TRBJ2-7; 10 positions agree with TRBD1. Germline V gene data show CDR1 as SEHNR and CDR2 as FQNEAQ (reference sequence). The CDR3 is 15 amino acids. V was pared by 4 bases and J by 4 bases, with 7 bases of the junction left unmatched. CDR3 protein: CASSSSTGGLYEQYF. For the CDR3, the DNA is TGTGCCAGCAGCTCCTCGACAGGGGGCTTGTACGAGCAGTACTTC. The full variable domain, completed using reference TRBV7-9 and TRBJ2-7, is DTGVSQNPRHKITKRGQNVTFRCDPISEHNRLYWYRQTLGQGPEFLTYFQNEAQLEKSRLLSDRFSAERPKGSFSTLEIQRTEQGDSAMYLCASSSSTGGLYEQYFGPGTRLTVT.

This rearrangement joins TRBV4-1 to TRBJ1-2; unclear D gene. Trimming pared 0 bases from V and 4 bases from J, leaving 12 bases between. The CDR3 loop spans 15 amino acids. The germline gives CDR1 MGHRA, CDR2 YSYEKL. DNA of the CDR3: TGCGCCAGCAGCCAAGATTGGGGAAATATCTATGGCTACACCTTC. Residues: CASSQDWGNIYGYTF.

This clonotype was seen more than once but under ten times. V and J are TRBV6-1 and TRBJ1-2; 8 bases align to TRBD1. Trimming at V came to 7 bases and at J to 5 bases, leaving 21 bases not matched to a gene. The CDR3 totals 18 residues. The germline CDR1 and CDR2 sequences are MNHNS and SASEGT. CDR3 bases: TGTGCCAGCACCCAGTATACTAAAACCTCCGGGACAGGTTATGGCTACACCTTC. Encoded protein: CASTQYTKTSGTGYGYTF.

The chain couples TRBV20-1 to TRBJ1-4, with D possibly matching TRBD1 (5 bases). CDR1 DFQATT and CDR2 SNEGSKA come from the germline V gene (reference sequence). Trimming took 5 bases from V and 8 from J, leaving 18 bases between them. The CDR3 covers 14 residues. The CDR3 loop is CSAYSGTGDEKLFF. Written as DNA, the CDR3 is TGCAGTGCTTACTCCGGGACGGGGGACGAAAAACTGTTTTTT.

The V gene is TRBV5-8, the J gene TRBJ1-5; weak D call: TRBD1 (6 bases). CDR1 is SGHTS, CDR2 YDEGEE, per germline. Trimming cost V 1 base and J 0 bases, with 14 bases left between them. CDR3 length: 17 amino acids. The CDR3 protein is CASSLIRDTHSNQPQHF. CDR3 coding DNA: TGTGCCAGCAGCTTGATCCGGGACACACATAGCAATCAGCCCCAGCATTTT.

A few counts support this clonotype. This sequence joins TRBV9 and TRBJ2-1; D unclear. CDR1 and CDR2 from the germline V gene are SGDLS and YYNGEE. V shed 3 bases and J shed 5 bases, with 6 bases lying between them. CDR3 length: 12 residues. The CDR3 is CASSARNNEQFF. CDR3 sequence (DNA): TGTGCCAGCAGCGCTAGAAACAATGAGCAGTTCTTC. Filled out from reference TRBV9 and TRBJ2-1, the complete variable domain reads DSGVTQTPKHLITATGQRVTLRCSPRSGDLSVYWYQQSLDQGLQFLIQYYNGEERAKGNILERFSAQQFPDLHSELNLSSLELGDSALYFCASSARNNEQFFGPGTRLTVL.

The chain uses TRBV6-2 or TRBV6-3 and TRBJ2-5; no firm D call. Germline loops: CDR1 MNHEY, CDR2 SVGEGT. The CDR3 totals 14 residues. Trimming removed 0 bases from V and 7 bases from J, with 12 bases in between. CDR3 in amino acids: CASSYSRPEGTQYF. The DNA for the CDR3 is TGTGCCAGCAGTTACTCGAGACCAGAAGGGACCCAGTACTTC.

CDR3 DNA: TGTGCCAGCAGCTTAGGGCCCTTAGTGCTGAACACTGAAGCTTTCTTT. Translated: CASSLGPLVLNTEAFF. This chain connects TRBV13 to TRBJ1-1; D uncertain. This CDR3 region has 16 residues. CDR1 and CDR2 from the germline V gene are PRHDT and FYEKMQ (reference sequence). Trimming took off 0 bases at V and 0 bases at J, with 11 bases between the two ends.